This TCR beta chain was retrieved from a study of cytomegalovirus exposure and HLA in healthy donors. General study results and limits: Indistinguishable V segments such as TRBV6-2 and TRBV6-3 were excluded. A link between a missense DCLRE1C variant and TCR beta V- and J-gene trimming emerged from a later analysis. There was a cluster of highly shared sequence variants that was likely a sequencing artifact. A few CMV-associated chains were confirmed in vitro to be specific for CMV antigens.

This clone appeared once. Its target is not known. With 60 Vbeta and 13 Jbeta primers, the PCR was carried out. The protocol was immunoSEQ multiplex PCR, while the TCRdb copy is restricted to in-frame clones and leaves out a portion. The profile shows around 200,000 clones, approximately 70% of them singletons. CDR1 and CDR2 (germline): LNHDA, SQIVND (reference sequence). The V end was cut by 7 bases, the J end by 4 bases, with 18 bases between. The CDR3 spans 15 residues. Sequencing was carried out using PBMCs. The sequence came from a middle-aged man in good health and CMV-seropositive. This sequence joins TRBV19 and TRBJ2-3, with a possible D match to TRBD1 (5 bases). CDR3 nucleotides: TGTGCCAGTACCCAAAGGGCAGACAGCTCAGATACGCAGTATTTT. Amino acids: CASTQRADSSDTQYF.